This passage covers 17 T cell receptor beta chains from one sample sequenced in a study of blood T cell repertoires in COVID-19. The repertoire was sequenced with immunoSEQ multiplex PCR; TCRdb's copy has only in-frame clones and lacks some. The table lists some 50,000 clones, almost 85% of them singletons. The sequenced material came from peripheral blood. These receptors originate from an elderly woman with acute or convalescent COVID-19.

J is TRBJ1-2 and V is TRBV3-1 (or the pseudogene TRBV3-2); 9 nucleotides match TRBD1. CDR3 length: 15 amino acids. With V trimmed by 4 bases and J by 4 bases, 7 bases remained unmatched. Germline lookup yields CDR1 LGHDT and CDR2 YNNKEL (reference sequence). As DNA, the CDR3 is TGTGCCAGCAGCCTCGGACAGGGGAATGGCTATGGCTACACCTTC. It translates to CASSLGQGNGYGYTF.

This clone was recorded once. The chain recombines TRBV27 with TRBJ2-1, with TRBD2 as a possible D gene (5 bases). The germline gives CDR1 MNHEY, CDR2 SMNVEV (reference sequence). CDR3 length: 16 residues. V was shortened by 5 bases and J by 0 bases, with 14 bases between the two germline ends. CDR3 DNA: TGTGCCAGCAGTCCCTCCACCGGGGTCTCCTACAATGAGCAGTTCTTC. It is translated as CASSPSTGVSYNEQFF.

The V call is TRBV12-5, the J call TRBJ1-1; D not certain. Germline CDR1 is LGHNT and CDR2 is FRNRAP. The CDR3 sequence is 14 residues long. V lost 2 bases, J lost 0 bases, and 7 bases lay in between. CDR3 nucleotides: TGTGCTAGTGGTTTGATTCCAATGAACACTGAAGCTTTCTTT. Its translation: CASGLIPMNTEAFF. The complete variable domain, with remaining parts taken from reference TRBV12-5 and TRBJ1-1, reads DARVTQTPRHKVTEMGQEVTMRCQPILGHNTVFWYRQTMMQGLELLAYFRNRAPLDDSGMPKDRFSAEMPDATLATLKIQPSEPRDSAVYFCASGLIPMNTEAFFGQGTRLTVV.

V and J are TRBV5-1 and TRBJ1-4; no clear D. The CDR3 covers 15 residues. The V gene's germline CDR1 is SGHRS and CDR2 YFSETQ. The V and J ends lost 4 bases and 7 bases respectively, with 17 bases between them. CDR3 in DNA: TGCGCCAGCAGCCTGGGAGGGAGCGGGAGTGAAAAACTGTTTTTT. Residues: CASSLGGSGSEKLFF.

The chain combines TRBV5-1 with TRBJ2-7; 7 positions agree with TRBD1. CDR3 length: 13 residues. V lost 2 bases, J lost 9 bases, and 8 bases stayed unmatched. Germline V gives CDR1 SGHRS, CDR2 YFSETQ. As DNA, the CDR3 is TGCGCCAGCAGCTTAGGGGGCTTACGGGGGCAGTACTTC. Encoded protein: CASSLGGLRGQYF.

This chain joins TRBV11-2 and TRBJ2-5, with TRBD2 matching 8 bases. Looked up from germline, CDR1 is SGHAT and CDR2 is FQNNGV. The V gene end was trimmed by 5 bases and the J gene end by 3 bases; junction bases not matched to a gene: 14. The CDR3 loop spans 17 amino acids. The CDR3 DNA reads TGTGCCAGCAGCCCCCGGGTAGGCGGGGGGTTAAAAGAGACCCAGTACTTC. It specifies CASSPRVGGGLKETQYF.

The chain joins TRBV2 to TRBJ1-5; 9 nucleotides match TRBD1. The germline CDR1 and CDR2 sequences are SNHLY and FYNNEI. Germline trimming cut 6 bases from V and 4 bases from J; bases unmatched to any gene: 4. The CDR3 runs to 14 residues. CDR3 in amino acids: CASRTGTGNQPQHF. The CDR3 coding sequence is TGTGCCAGCAGAACCGGGACAGGGAATCAGCCCCAGCATTTT.

This clone appeared many times. The chain couples TRBV27 to TRBJ2-7, with D possibly being TRBD1 (5 bases). V lost 2 bases and J lost 5, with 16 bases in between. The germline V gene has CDR1 MNHEY and CDR2 SMNVEV (reference sequence). The CDR3 extends over 15 amino acids. The CDR3 DNA is TGTGCCAGCAGTTTAGATAACAGGTTAGGGCACGAGCAGTACTTC. Protein sequence: CASSLDNRLGHEQYF.

V is TRBV6-1 and J is TRBJ2-7, with D uncertain. The CDR3 extends over 15 amino acids. The V gene's germline CDR1 is MNHNS and CDR2 SASEGT. Trimming pared 0 bases from V and 2 bases from J, leaving 11 bases between. The chain's CDR3 is CASSEAVLRTYEQYF. CDR3 bases: TGTGCCAGCAGTGAAGCGGTACTACGTACCTACGAGCAGTACTTC.

The chain recombines TRBV19 with TRBJ2-1, with 9 bases lining up with TRBD2. The V gene end was trimmed by 9 bases and the J gene end by 8 bases; junction bases not matched to a gene: 14. This CDR3 is built from 15 residues. Germline loops: CDR1 LNHDA, CDR2 SQIVND (reference sequence). The CDR3 DNA sequence: TGTGCCAGCAGATTTAGCGGGAGTGGACGATATGAGCAGTTCTTC. Protein: CASRFSGSGRYEQFF.

The chain has TRBV5-5 and TRBJ1-2; D gene unclear. The CDR3 has 14 residues. V shed 0 bases and J shed 4 bases, with 10 bases lying between them. CDR1 and CDR2 (germline): SGHKS, YYEKEE (reference sequence). This CDR3 reads CASSLVRGPYGYTF. The CDR3 coding sequence is TGTGCCAGCAGCTTGGTCCGCGGCCCCTATGGCTACACCTTC.

The CDR3 loop is CASSSIRGTEAFF. DNA for the CDR3: TGTGCCAGCAGCTCTATTCGGGGCACTGAAGCTTTCTTT. This chain uses TRBV7-9 with TRBJ1-1, with D uncertain. Germline CDR1 reads SEHNR; CDR2 reads FQNEAQ (reference sequence). Trimming removed 4 bases from V and 4 bases from J, with 10 bases in between. CDR3 length equals 13 residues. Complete variable domain (other parts from reference TRBV7-9 and TRBJ1-1): DTGVSQNPRHKITKRGQNVTFRCDPISEHNRLYWYRQTLGQGPEFLTYFQNEAQLEKSRLLSDRFSAERPKGSFSTLEIQRTEQGDSAMYLCASSSIRGTEAFFGQGTRLTVV.

This chain links TRBV6-5 with TRBJ1-1; 7 nucleotides align to TRBD1. Germline CDR1 MNHEY, CDR2 SVGAGI. This CDR3 contains 15 residues. The V segment lost 0 bases and the J segment 10 bases; nucleotides outside the gene matches: 11. Here the CDR3 reads CASSYSSTGTARAFF. In DNA form, the CDR3 reads TGTGCCAGCAGTTACTCCTCGACCGGGACAGCTCGAGCTTTCTTT.

This chain links TRBV4-1 with TRBJ2-1; 9 positions agree with TRBD2. V was clipped by 4 bases and J by 5 bases; unmatched bases: 21. In germline, CDR1 is MGHRA, CDR2 YSYEKL. The CDR3 covers 20 residues. CDR3: CASSPNFSRAGGPRHNEQFF. CDR3 bases: TGCGCCAGCAGCCCAAATTTTTCTCGGGCGGGAGGGCCTCGCCACAATGAGCAGTTCTTC.

The chain carries TRBV5-1 and TRBJ2-7; D is possibly TRBD2 (6 bases). V shed 2 bases and J shed 6 bases, with 15 bases lying between them. Germline V gene sequence: CDR1 SGHRS, CDR2 YFSETQ. The CDR3 is 14 amino acids. CDR3 protein: CASSLGGTTREQYF. The CDR3 DNA reads TGCGCCAGCAGCTTAGGCGGGACGACTCGCGAGCAGTACTTC.

The chain is built from TRBV6-5 and TRBJ2-1; 9 nucleotides match TRBD2. The CDR3 length is 15 residues. Germline values: CDR1 MNHEY, CDR2 SVGAGI. The trim removed 4 bases at V and 4 bases at J, leaving 5 bases unmatched. The CDR3 is CASSWGLAFYNEQFF. CDR3 coding DNA: TGTGCCAGCAGTTGGGGACTAGCTTTTTACAATGAGCAGTTCTTC.

V usage is TRBV20-1 and J usage is TRBJ2-4; 12 bases map to TRBD2. The ends lost 3 bases at V and 1 base at J; junction bases unmatched: 10. In germline, CDR1 is DFQATT, CDR2 SNEGSKA (reference sequence). This CDR3 comprises 18 residues. The DNA of the CDR3 is TGCAGTGCTAGTTACGCTAGCGGGGGGGAGGTTGCCAAAAACATTCAGTACTTC. It is translated as CSASYASGGEVAKNIQYF.